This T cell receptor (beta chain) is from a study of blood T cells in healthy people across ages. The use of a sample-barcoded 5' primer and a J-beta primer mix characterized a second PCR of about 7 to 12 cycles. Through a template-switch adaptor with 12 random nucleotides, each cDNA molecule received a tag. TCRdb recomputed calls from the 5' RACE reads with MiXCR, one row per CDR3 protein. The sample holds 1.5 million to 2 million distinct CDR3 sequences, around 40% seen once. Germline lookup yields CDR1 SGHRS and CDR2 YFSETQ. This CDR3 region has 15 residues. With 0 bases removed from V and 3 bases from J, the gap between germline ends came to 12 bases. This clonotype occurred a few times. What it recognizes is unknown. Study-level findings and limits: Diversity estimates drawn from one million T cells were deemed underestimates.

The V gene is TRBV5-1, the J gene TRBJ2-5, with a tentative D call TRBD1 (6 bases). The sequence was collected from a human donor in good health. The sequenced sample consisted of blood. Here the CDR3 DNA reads TGCGCCAGCAGCTTGGCGACAGGTGCGGAAGAGACCCAGTACTTC. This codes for CASSLATGAEETQYF. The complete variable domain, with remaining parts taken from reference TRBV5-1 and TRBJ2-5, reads KAGVTQTPRYLIKTRGQQVTLSCSPISGHRSVSWYQQTPGQGLQFLFEYFSETQRNKGNFPGRFSGRQFSNSRSEMNVSTLELGDSALYLCASSLATGAEETQYFGPGTRLLVL.